The source of this TCR beta chain is a study of blood T cell repertoires in COVID-19. There are a few counts of this clone. Profiling relied on immunoSEQ multiplex PCR, and the TCRdb table lists in-frame clones only, not all of them. The repertoire consists of around 73,000 clones, with 60% to 80% occurring once and the leading ten covering under 2.5%. Germline V CDR1 and CDR2: GTSNPN, SVGIG (reference sequence). V dropped 2 bases and J dropped 7 bases, with 12 bases sitting between them. The CDR3 contains 13 residues. Sequencing input: peripheral blood. The origin of this receptor is a man between 65 and 85 years old with COVID-19, enrolled during active disease. The V gene is TRBV30, the J gene TRBJ2-1, with TRBD1 as a possible D gene (6 bases). CDR3 protein: CAWSQGIVNEQFF. The CDR3 region has the DNA TGTGCCTGGAGTCAGGGGATCGTAAATGAGCAGTTCTTC. Variable domain in full (rest from reference TRBV30 and TRBJ2-1): SQTIHQWPATLVQPVGSPLSLECTVEGTSNPNLYWYRQAAGRGLQLLFYSVGIGQISSEVPQNLSASRPQDRQFILSSKKLLLSDSGFYLCAWSQGIVNEQFFGPGTRLTVL.